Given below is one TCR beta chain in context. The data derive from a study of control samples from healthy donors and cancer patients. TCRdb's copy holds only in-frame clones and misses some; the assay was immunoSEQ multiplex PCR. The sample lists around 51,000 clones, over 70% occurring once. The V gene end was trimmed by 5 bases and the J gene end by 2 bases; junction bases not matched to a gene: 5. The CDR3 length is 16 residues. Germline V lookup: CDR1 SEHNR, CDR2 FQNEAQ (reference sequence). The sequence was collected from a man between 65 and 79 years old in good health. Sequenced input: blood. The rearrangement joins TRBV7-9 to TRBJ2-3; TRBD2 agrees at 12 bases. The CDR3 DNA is TGTGCCAGCAGCAGCCTAGCGGGGGGGCACACAGATACGCAGTATTTT. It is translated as CASSSLAGGHTDTQYF.